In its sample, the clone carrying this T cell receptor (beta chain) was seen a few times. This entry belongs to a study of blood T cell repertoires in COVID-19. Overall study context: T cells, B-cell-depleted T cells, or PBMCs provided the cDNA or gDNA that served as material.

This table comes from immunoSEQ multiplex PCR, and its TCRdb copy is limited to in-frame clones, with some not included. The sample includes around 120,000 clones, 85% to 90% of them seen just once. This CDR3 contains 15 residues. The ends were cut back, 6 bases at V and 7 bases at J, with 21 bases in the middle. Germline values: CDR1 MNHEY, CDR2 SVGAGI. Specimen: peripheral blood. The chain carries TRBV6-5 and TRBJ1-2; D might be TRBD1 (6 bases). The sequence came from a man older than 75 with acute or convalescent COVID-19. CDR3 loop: CASSPGQRGLGGYTF. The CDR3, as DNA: TGTGCCAGCAGCCCAGGACAGAGGGGATTGGGTGGCTACACCTTC.